This passage covers 17 T cell receptor beta chains from one sample sequenced in a study of human T cells and chemical hapten exposure (dated by TCRdb to 2020 to 2023). Library preparation used RACE. The sample was run on a NextSeq 500. TCRdb reprocessing: public reads trimmed at Q25 with fastp, clones called with MiXCR, in-frame beta chains kept. Identical CDR3 protein sequences are pooled into one entry, listed with their most common genes and DNA. Present in this sample are 300,000 to 400,000 distinct CDR3 sequences, around 7% of which were seen just once. The top ten constitute roughly 8% of the sample. The label giving this sample's time point can be read as: patch test 1, 2 weeks after DPC sensitization. The treatment or condition label for this specimen denotes: therapeutic diphenylcyclopropenone sensitization with weekly scalp DPC. Here the sequenced sample was whole blood, taken in connection with sensitization to the hapten diphenylcyclopropenone (DPC). All receptors derive from a woman younger than 35 with alopecia areata. Some clones in this sample may be carry-over from other donors' samples.

The J gene is TRBJ2-5, the V gene TRBV15; D perhaps matches TRBD1 (6 bases). There are 15 residues in the CDR3. Deletions cut 3 bases from V and 2 bases from J, with 13 bases between. Germline V CDR1 and CDR2: LNHNV, YYDKDF (reference sequence). CDR3 region: CATSRGAGIQETQYF. Written as DNA, the CDR3 is TGTGCCACCAGCAGGGGGGCAGGGATACAAGAGACCCAGTACTTC.

V is TRBV20-1 and J is TRBJ2-1; a possible D gene is TRBD1 (5 bases). Trimming took 4 bases from V and 12 from J, leaving 16 bases between them. CDR3 length equals 12 residues. Germline CDR1 DFQATT, CDR2 SNEGSKA (reference sequence). CDR3 residues: CSATRQLEWQFF. The CDR3 DNA reads TGCAGTGCTACCCGACAGTTGGAGTGGCAGTTCTTC.

This clonotype was observed a few times. The chain links TRBV3-1 to TRBJ2-5; 12 nucleotides match TRBD1. The CDR3 is 13 residues long. Germline-derived CDR1 and CDR2 are LGHDT and YNNKEL (reference sequence). Losses at the gene ends were 4 bases for V and 9 bases for J; bases not matched to a gene: 3. The CDR3 spells CASSPGQGAAQYF. The CDR3 DNA is TGTGCCAGCAGCCCGGGACAGGGGGCCGCCCAGTACTTC.

This rearrangement joins TRBV12-5 to TRBJ2-2, with 8 bases fitting TRBD2. The CDR3 spans 16 residues. Germline CDR1 LGHNT, CDR2 FRNRAP. Unmatched junction bases numbered 7, after V lost 6 bases and J lost 1 base. The CDR3 DNA follows: TGTGCTAGTGGCCGATCGGCGGGGGGGAACACCGGGGAGCTGTTTTTT. It is translated as CASGRSAGGNTGELFF.

This clonotype has a count of ten or more. The chain couples TRBV28 to TRBJ1-5; D not certain. CDR1 is MDHEN and CDR2 is SYDVKM in the germline V gene. The V and J ends lost 4 bases and 2 bases respectively, with 12 bases between them. This CDR3 region has 15 residues. CDR3 sequence (DNA): TGTGCCAGCAGTTCTCTTTCAGGACGCAATCAGCCCCAGCATTTT. Protein sequence: CASSSLSGRNQPQHF.

This clonotype was detected a few times. The chain couples TRBV7-2 to TRBJ1-1, with D perhaps matching TRBD1 (5 bases). CDR1 is SGHTA and CDR2 is FQGNSA in the germline V gene. Trimming cost V 5 bases and J 11 bases, with 15 bases left between them. The CDR3 consists of 12 residues. CDR3 protein: CASSTGPPTAFF. The CDR3 nucleotides are TGTGCCAGCAGCACGGGACCGCCAACCGCTTTCTTT.

The chain combines TRBV10-3 with TRBJ2-3, with 8 bases aligning to TRBD2. The CDR3 contains 18 residues. Germline V gives CDR1 ENHRY, CDR2 SYGVKD. Losses at the gene ends were 0 bases for V and 2 bases for J; bases not matched to a gene: 10. The chain's CDR3 is CAISESLGAGGYTDTQYF. CDR3 nucleotides: TGTGCCATCAGTGAGTCCCTCGGCGCGGGGGGATACACAGATACGCAGTATTTT.

This clonotype was counted only a few times. The chain carries TRBV12-3 or TRBV12-4 and TRBJ2-2; possible D gene TRBD1, 6 bases. V lost 7 bases and J 6 bases, leaving 9 bases between the germline ends. The CDR3 runs 12 residues. The CDR3 sequence is CASTTGSGELFF. CDR3 in DNA: TGTGCCAGCACCACAGGGTCCGGGGAGCTGTTTTTT.

This clonotype was seen a handful of times. This chain connects TRBV20-1 to TRBJ1-6; perhaps TRBD1 as D (6 bases). Germline CDR1 reads DFQATT; CDR2 reads SNEGSKA (reference sequence). V lost 3 bases, J lost 10 bases, and 16 bases lay in between. The CDR3 spans 14 residues. The CDR3 DNA reads TGCAGTGCTAGCGGGACACAGGGATTATCACCCCTCCACTTT. It translates to CSASGTQGLSPLHF.

This clonotype was seen only a few times. The chain is built from TRBV15 and TRBJ2-1; 7 nucleotides align to TRBD1. CDR3 size: 16 residues. V lost 0 bases to trimming and J lost 0 bases; unmatched junction nucleotides: 2. Germline V CDR1 and CDR2: LNHNV, YYDKDF (reference sequence). CDR3 sequence: CATSRERDSSYNEQFF. The CDR3 nucleotides read TGTGCCACCAGCAGAGAAAGGGACAGCTCCTACAATGAGCAGTTCTTC.

This clonotype was observed many times. The rearrangement links TRBV27 to TRBJ1-5; D not certain. The CDR3 has 14 residues. Looked up from germline, CDR1 is MNHEY and CDR2 is SMNVEV (reference sequence). Trimming removed 6 bases at V and 10 bases at J, with 19 bases between. The CDR3 region is CASSRELGIRPQHF. The CDR3 nucleotides read TGTGCCAGCAGCCGGGAGCTGGGGATACGTCCCCAGCATTTT.

This clonotype was seen a few times. The gene calls are TRBV18 and TRBJ1-1, with D perhaps matching TRBD1 (5 bases). This CDR3 is 13 amino acids long. The V gene's germline CDR1 is KGHSH and CDR2 LQKENI. Trimming pared 6 bases from V and 6 bases from J, leaving 14 bases between. Here the CDR3 DNA reads TGTGCCAGCTCGCAAGGGGAGAGGGCTGAAGCTTTCTTT. Its protein is CASSQGERAEAFF.

In this sample, this clonotype turned up a few times. This chain joins TRBV5-1 and TRBJ1-5; 7 nucleotides line up with TRBD1. V was pared by 4 bases and J by 5 bases, with 6 bases of the junction left unmatched. CDR1 and CDR2 (germline): SGHRS, YFSETQ. The CDR3 has 14 amino acids. The CDR3, as DNA: TGCGCCAGCAGCCTAGACAGGGATCATCAGCCCCAGCATTTT. Its translation is CASSLDRDHQPQHF.

This clonotype was picked up a small number of times. This chain links TRBV6-1 with TRBJ2-2; 9 bases fit TRBD2. V was clipped by 2 bases and J by 6 bases; unmatched bases: 4. This CDR3 has 15 residues. CDR1 is MNHNS, CDR2 SASEGT, per germline. The CDR3: CASSEFAGGPGELFF. The CDR3 coding sequence is TGTGCCAGCAGTGAATTTGCGGGGGGGCCCGGGGAGCTGTTTTTT.

This clonotype was counted many times. The chain couples TRBV7-8 to TRBJ1-2, with 7 bases that match TRBD1. The CDR3 spans 19 residues. Trimming cost V 1 base and J 1 base; bases outside gene matches: 15. Germline values: CDR1 SGHVS, CDR2 FQNEAQ. DNA of the CDR3: TGTGCCAGCAGCTTAGAAGGGGAGACAGGGACTTCCTTTAACTATGGCTACACCTTC. Protein sequence: CASSLEGETGTSFNYGYTF.

This clonotype was observed a few times. The chain is built from TRBV7-2 and TRBJ2-3, with D maybe TRBD2 (5 bases). The germline V gene encodes CDR1 SGHTA and CDR2 FQGNSA. The CDR3 has 15 amino acids. Trimming shortened V by 0 bases and J by 2 bases, and 9 bases separated the two germline ends. In nucleotides, the CDR3 is TGTGCCAGCAGCTTAGCTGGAGGCAACACAGATACGCAGTATTTT. Its translation: CASSLAGGNTDTQYF.

The V gene is TRBV18, the J gene TRBJ2-6; D unclear. Germline values: CDR1 KGHSH, CDR2 LQKENI. This CDR3 contains 13 residues. The V and J ends lost 2 bases and 12 bases respectively, with 11 bases between them. CDR3 bases: TGTGCCAGCTCACCAGGGCCGGAACCCGTCCTGACTTTC. Protein product: CASSPGPEPVLTF. Combining the CDR3 with reference TRBV18 and TRBJ2-6 gives the whole variable domain NAGVMQNPRHLVRRRGQEARLRCSPMKGHSHVYWYRQLPEEGLKFMVYLQKENIIDESGMPKERFSAEFPKEGPSILRIQQVVRGDSAAYFCASSPGPEPVLTFGAGSRLTVL.